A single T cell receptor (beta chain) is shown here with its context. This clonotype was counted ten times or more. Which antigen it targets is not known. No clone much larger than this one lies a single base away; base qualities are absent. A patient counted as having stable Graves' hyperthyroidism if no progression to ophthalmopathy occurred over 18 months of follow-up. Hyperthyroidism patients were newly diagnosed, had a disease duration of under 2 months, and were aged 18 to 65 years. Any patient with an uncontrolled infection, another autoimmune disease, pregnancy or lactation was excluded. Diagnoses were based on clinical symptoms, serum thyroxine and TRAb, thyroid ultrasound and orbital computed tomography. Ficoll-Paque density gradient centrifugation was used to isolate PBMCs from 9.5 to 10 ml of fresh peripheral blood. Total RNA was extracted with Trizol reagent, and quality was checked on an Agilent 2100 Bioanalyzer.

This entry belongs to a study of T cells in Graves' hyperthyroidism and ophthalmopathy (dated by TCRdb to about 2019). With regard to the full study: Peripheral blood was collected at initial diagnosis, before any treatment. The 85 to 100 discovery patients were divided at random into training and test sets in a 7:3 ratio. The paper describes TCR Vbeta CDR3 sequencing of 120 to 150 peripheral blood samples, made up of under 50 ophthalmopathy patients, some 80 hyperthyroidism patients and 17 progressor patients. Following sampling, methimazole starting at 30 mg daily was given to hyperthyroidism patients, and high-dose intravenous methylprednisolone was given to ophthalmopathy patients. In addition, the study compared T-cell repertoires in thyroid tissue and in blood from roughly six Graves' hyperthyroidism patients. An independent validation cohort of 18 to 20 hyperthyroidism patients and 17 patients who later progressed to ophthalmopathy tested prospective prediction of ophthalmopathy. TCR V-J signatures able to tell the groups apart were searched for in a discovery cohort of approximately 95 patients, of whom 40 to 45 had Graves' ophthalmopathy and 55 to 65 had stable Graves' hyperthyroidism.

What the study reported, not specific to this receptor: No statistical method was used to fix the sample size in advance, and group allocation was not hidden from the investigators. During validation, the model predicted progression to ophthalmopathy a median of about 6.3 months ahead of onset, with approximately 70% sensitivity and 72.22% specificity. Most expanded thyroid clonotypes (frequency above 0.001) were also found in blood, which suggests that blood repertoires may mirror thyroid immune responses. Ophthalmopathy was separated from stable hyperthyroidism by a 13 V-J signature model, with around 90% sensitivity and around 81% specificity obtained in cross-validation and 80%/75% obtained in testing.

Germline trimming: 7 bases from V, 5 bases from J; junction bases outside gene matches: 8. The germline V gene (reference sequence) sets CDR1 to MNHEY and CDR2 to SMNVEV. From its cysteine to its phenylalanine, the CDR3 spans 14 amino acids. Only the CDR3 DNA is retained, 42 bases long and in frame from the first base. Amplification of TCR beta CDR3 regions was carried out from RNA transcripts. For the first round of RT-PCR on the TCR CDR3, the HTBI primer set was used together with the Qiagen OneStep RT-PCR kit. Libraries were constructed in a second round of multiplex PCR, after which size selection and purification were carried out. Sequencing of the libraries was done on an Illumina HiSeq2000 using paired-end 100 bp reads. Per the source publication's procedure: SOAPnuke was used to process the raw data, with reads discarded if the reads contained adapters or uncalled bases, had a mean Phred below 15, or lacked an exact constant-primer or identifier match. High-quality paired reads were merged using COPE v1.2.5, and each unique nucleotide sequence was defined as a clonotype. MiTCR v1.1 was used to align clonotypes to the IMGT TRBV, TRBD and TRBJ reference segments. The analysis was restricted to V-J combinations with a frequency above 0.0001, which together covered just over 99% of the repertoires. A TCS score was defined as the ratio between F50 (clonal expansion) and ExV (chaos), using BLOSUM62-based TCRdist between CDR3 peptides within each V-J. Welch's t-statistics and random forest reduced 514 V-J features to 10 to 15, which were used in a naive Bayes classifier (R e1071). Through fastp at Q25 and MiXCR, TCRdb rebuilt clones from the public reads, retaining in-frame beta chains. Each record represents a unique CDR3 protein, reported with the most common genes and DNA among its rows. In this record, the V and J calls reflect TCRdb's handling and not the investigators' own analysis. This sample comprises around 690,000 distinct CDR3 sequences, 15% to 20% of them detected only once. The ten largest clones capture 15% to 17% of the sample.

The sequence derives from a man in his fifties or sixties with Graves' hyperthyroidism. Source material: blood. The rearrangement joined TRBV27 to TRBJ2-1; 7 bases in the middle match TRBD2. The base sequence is TGTGCCAGCAAGGTCAGGCTAGCGGACAATGAGCAGTTCTTC. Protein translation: CASKVRLADNEQFF.